This paragraph reports one T cell receptor beta chain. Its antigen remains unidentified. The data derive from a study of regulatory T cells in long-lasting Graves disease. The CDR3 length is 14 residues. V lost 1 base to trimming and J lost 1 base; unmatched junction nucleotides: 2. Germline V gene lookup returns CDR1 DFQATT and CDR2 SNEGSKA (reference sequence). Library construction for TCR beta used iRepertoire HTBI primers and Arm-PCR of CDR3 regions. Using its own MiXCR run on the multiplex PCR reads, TCRdb lists one record per CDR3 protein. The sample consists of roughly 450,000 distinct CDR3 sequences, less than 25% of them appearing once. Whole-study findings and limits: Persistent disease preferred TRBV28, TRBJ1-2 and TRBJ2-5; new disease, TRBV20-1 and TRBJ2-1.

This sample's time point: persistent/refractory GD, antithyroid drugs over 5 years with positive TRAb. Making the TCR library involved RNA that had been extracted from PBMCs. Enrollment of patients was through an endocrinology department in Xi'an, China. The TCR sequence derives from a female donor with Graves disease. The chain uses TRBV20-1 and TRBJ2-3; 7 bases are shared with TRBD2. The material was peripheral blood mononuclear cells (PBMCs), obtained when the disease was refractory, from a patient treated with antithyroid drugs. The CDR3 DNA sequence: TGCAGTGCTAGAGTTGGGGGGGGCACAGATACGCAGTATTTT. Amino acid sequence: CSARVGGGTDTQYF.